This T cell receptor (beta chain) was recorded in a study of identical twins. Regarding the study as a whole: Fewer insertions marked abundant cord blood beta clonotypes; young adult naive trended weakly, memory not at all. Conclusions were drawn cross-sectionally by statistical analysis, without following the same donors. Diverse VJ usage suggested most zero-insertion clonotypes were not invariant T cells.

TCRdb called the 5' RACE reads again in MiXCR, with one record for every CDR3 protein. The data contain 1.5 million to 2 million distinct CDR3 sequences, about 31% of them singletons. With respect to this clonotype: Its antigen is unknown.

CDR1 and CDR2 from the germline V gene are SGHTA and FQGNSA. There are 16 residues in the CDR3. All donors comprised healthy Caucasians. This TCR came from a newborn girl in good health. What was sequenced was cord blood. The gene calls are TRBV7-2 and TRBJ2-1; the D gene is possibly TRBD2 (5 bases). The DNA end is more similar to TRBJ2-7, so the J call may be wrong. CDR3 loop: CASSLASASSYNEQYF. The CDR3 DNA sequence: TGTGCCAGCAGCTTAGCTAGCGCCAGCTCCTACAATGAGCAGTACTTC.